The 17 T cell receptor beta chains below all came from one sample that was sequenced in a study of blood T cells in healthy people across ages. Through a sample-barcoded 5' primer and a J-beta primer mix, a second PCR was run for 7 to 11 cycles. TCRdb re-derived calls from the 5' RACE reads in MiXCR, one entry per CDR3 protein. The table has hundreds of thousands of distinct CDR3 sequences, around two fifths seen once. Sequenced sample: blood. Every receptor here comes from a man aged 55 to 70 in good health.

This clonotype was counted only a few times. V is TRBV7-2 and J is TRBJ2-3; 7 nucleotides match TRBD2. Germline values: CDR1 SGHTA, CDR2 FQGNSA. The junction had 20 bases not matched to a gene; V was cut back by 5 bases and J by 6 bases. The CDR3 is 18 residues long. The CDR3 bases are TGTGCCAGCAGCCCACGTGGGGCTGGCGGGGGTCCCAAGGATACGCAGTATTTT. Encoded protein: CASSPRGAGGGPKDTQYF.

This clonotype was counted a few times. J is TRBJ2-1 and V is TRBV6-1; 10 bases line up with TRBD2. Germline V gene data show CDR1 as MNHNS and CDR2 as SASEGT. The J segment lost 0 bases and the V segment lost 6 bases, leaving 14 bases of the junction unmatched. The CDR3 loop spans 19 amino acids. DNA for the CDR3: TGTGCCAGCAGCCCTACTAGCGGGGTTCCAGACCGCTCCTACAATGAGCAGTTCTTC. This translates into CASSPTSGVPDRSYNEQFF.

The table lists this clonotype with a few counts. The V gene is TRBV7-9, the J gene TRBJ2-5; no reliable D call. Trimming pared 6 bases from V and 5 bases from J, leaving 7 bases between. This CDR3 comprises 11 residues. Germline CDR1 reads SEHNR; CDR2 reads FQNEAQ (reference sequence). The CDR3, as DNA: TGTGCCAGCAGGATGCGGGAGACCCAGTACTTC. Translation: CASRMRETQYF.

This clonotype has a handful of counts. This chain links TRBV20-1 with TRBJ2-5; D tentatively reads TRBD1 or TRBD2 (6 bases each). The CDR3 loop spans 14 amino acids. The germline CDR1 and CDR2 sequences are DFQATT and SNEGSKA (reference sequence). V dropped 6 bases and J dropped 11 bases, with 25 bases sitting between them. The CDR3 sequence is CSATELGGSLSQYF. The CDR3 DNA follows: TGCAGTGCAACGGAGCTGGGGGGCTCTTTATCGCAGTACTTC.

The rearrangement links TRBV6-1 to TRBJ1-1; a possible D gene is TRBD1 (6 bases). Trimming shortened V by 2 bases and J by 4 bases, and 8 bases separated the two germline ends. The CDR3 is 13 amino acids. Per germline, CDR1 MNHNS and CDR2 SASEGT. The CDR3 spells CASSETGRTEAFF. DNA of the CDR3: TGTGCCAGCAGTGAAACAGGGCGCACTGAAGCTTTCTTT.

This clonotype was counted a few times. The chain's CDR3 is CASSPYRGDYGYTF. The CDR3 nucleotides are TGTGCCAGCAGCCCTTACAGGGGAGACTATGGCTACACCTTC. The chain couples TRBV9 to TRBJ1-2; 7 bases map to TRBD1. This CDR3 region has 14 residues. The germline gives CDR1 SGDLS, CDR2 YYNGEE. The J segment lost 3 bases and the V segment lost 4 bases, leaving 6 bases of the junction unmatched.

This clonotype has just a few counts. The V gene is TRBV7-2, the J gene TRBJ2-5; D not certain. CDR1 is SGHTA and CDR2 is FQGNSA in the germline V gene. The CDR3 is made up of 15 amino acids. The V end lost 5 bases, the J end lost 9 bases, and 22 bases lay between the germline ends. In nucleotides, the CDR3 is TGTGCCAGCAGCCGAGGATTGGGAAGAGAGAAGGCCCAGTACTTC. As protein: CASSRGLGREKAQYF. Full variable domain (outside the CDR3, taken from reference TRBV7-2 and TRBJ2-5): GAGVSQSPSNKVTEKGKDVELRCDPISGHTALYWYRQSLGQGLEFLIYFQGNSAPDKSGLPSDRFSAERTGGSVSTLTIQRTQQEDSAVYLCASSRGLGREKAQYFGPGTRLLVL.

The chain carries TRBV9 and TRBJ2-1, with 9 nucleotides matching TRBD1. CDR1 is SGDLS and CDR2 is YYNGEE in the germline V gene. The CDR3 extends over 15 amino acids. The trim removed 0 bases at V and 4 bases at J, leaving 2 bases unmatched. The CDR3 reads CASSVGQGEYNEQFF. The DNA for the CDR3 is TGTGCCAGCAGCGTAGGACAGGGGGAGTACAATGAGCAGTTCTTC.

To note about this clonotype: A much larger clonotype is one base distant, so this may be a read error. This sequence joins TRBV20-1 and TRBJ2-5; 8 bases are a match to TRBD2. The length of the CDR3 is 13 residues. CDR1 and CDR2 from the germline V gene are DFQATT and SNEGSKA (reference sequence). CDR3 loop: CGPAGLAGETQYF. The CDR3 coding sequence is TGCGGCCCCGCCGGGCTAGCGGGAGAGACCCAGTACTTC.

The genes are TRBV7-2 and TRBJ2-7; D is unclear. Germline V gives CDR1 SGHTA, CDR2 FQGNSA. The germline V and J ends were trimmed by 1 base and 7 bases, with 11 bases remaining between them. This CDR3 has 13 residues. The CDR3: CASSLGSKNEQYF. CDR3 in DNA: TGTGCCAGCAGCTTAGGATCAAAGAATGAGCAGTACTTC.

This clonotype was observed at least ten times. V and J are TRBV4-2 and TRBJ2-7, with 9 bases aligning to TRBD1. V lost 0 bases to trimming and J lost 3 bases; unmatched junction nucleotides: 3. The CDR3 runs 15 residues. Germline V CDR1 and CDR2: LGHNA, YNFKEQ. The CDR3 coding sequence is TGTGCCAGCAGCCAAGAAGGGACAGGGTTCTACGAGCAGTACTTC. Its translation is CASSQEGTGFYEQYF.

This clonotype was detected only a few times. This chain joins TRBV6-6 and TRBJ2-7, with unresolved D. The V and J ends lost 5 bases and 7 bases respectively, with 9 bases between them. This CDR3 spans 11 amino acids. Germline assignment: CDR1 MNHNY and CDR2 SVGAGI (reference sequence). The CDR3 bases are TGTGCCAGCAGTCGTAGTTGGGAGCAGTACTTC. Its translation: CASSRSWEQYF.

This chain links TRBV18 with TRBJ2-3; D perhaps matches TRBD2 (5 bases). There are 15 residues in the CDR3. The germline V gene encodes CDR1 KGHSH and CDR2 LQKENI. The ends were cut back, 2 bases at V and 9 bases at J, with 18 bases in the middle. CDR3 amino acids: CASSPILSGEATQYF. The CDR3 DNA follows: TGTGCCAGCTCACCAATACTCTCCGGGGAAGCGACGCAGTATTTT.

With regard to this clonotype: A much larger clone is a single base away; this may be a read error. Because it lacks the conserved phenylalanine or tryptophan at the end, this CDR3 is likely a read error. V gene TRBV20-1 combines with J gene TRBJ2-5; 7 bases map to TRBD1. Germline-derived CDR1 and CDR2 are DFQATT and SNEGSKA (reference sequence). This CDR3 comprises 13 residues. V lost 6 bases to trimming and J lost 5 bases; unmatched junction nucleotides: 9. CDR3 protein: CSANVRGLETQYL. The DNA of the CDR3 is TGCAGTGCCAACGTTAGGGGGCTGGAGACCCAGTACTTA.

V gene TRBV10-3 combines with J gene TRBJ2-5; 7 nucleotides align to TRBD1. V was clipped by 2 bases and J by 0 bases; unmatched bases: 6. Germline lookup yields CDR1 ENHRY and CDR2 SYGVKD. This CDR3 is 16 amino acids long. The CDR3 sequence is CAISEPGTANQETQYF. CDR3 nucleotides: TGTGCCATCAGTGAGCCAGGGACAGCTAACCAAGAGACCCAGTACTTC.

This chain joins TRBV14 and TRBJ2-4, with 10 bases matching TRBD1. With the DNA end fitting TRBJ2-7 better, the J assignment may be wrong. The CDR3 covers 16 residues. CDR1 SGHDN and CDR2 FVKESK come from the germline V gene. In DNA form, the CDR3 reads TGTGCCAGCAGCCAAGGGCGACAGGGGGCTGTGTACGAGCAGTACTTC. Translation gives CASSQGRQGAVYEQYF.

CDR3 protein: CASSFRDRVVNTEAFF. The DNA for the CDR3 is TGTGCCAGCAGTTTCCGGGACAGGGTAGTGAACACTGAAGCTTTCTTT. J is TRBJ1-1 and V is TRBV12-3 or TRBV12-4, with TRBD1 matching over 9 bases. The V segment lost 3 bases and the J segment 0 bases; nucleotides outside the gene matches: 5. The CDR3 totals 16 residues.